Reported below is one TCR beta chain. Its antigen is as yet unknown. This sample was taken from a study of shared clonotypes between healthy human individuals. Study information: Serving as donors were a couple of women and a few men, whose ages spanned 18 to 49.

Germline-derived CDR1 and CDR2 are SGHRS and YFSETQ. V lost 0 bases, J lost 8 bases, and 8 bases lay in between. CDR3 size: 13 residues. Study-level points and caveats: Clonotype sharing among donors, it was expected, would be affected by sequencing depth. Blood alone was sampled, and tissue repertoires likely differ.

Several immunoSEQ 96-well plates shared each subset's DNA, each plate a replicate. The assay was immunoSEQ multiplex PCR, and TCRdb's table has in-frame clones only and misses some. The sample holds around 530,000 clones, around 76% seen once. The chain combines TRBV5-1 with TRBJ1-4; the D gene is possibly TRBD1 (6 bases). The material sequenced was PBMCs. This clonotype originated in a woman aged 40 to 55 in good health. Some clones in this sample may be carry-over from other donors' samples. The CDR3 region has the DNA TGCGCCAGCAGCTTGGCAGGGGTAGAAAAACTGTTTTTT. Its translation: CASSLAGVEKLFF.